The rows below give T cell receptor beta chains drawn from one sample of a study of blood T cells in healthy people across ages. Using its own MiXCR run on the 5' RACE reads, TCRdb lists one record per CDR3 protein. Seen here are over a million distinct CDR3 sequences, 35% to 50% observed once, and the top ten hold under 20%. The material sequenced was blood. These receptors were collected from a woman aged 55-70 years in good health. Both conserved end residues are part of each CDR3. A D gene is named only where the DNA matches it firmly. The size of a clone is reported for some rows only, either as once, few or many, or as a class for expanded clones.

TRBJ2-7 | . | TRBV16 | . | TGTGCCAGCTCTCGAGCAGGGCGTGCGTACGAGCAGTACTTC | CASSRAGRAYEQYF
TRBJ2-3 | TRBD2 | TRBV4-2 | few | TGTGCCAGCAGACCTGCCGGGACTAGCGGGAGCTTGGATACGCAGTATTTT | CASRPAGTSGSLDTQYF
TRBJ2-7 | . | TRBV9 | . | TGTGCCAGCAGCGTAGAAGCGGGTAGAGCCTACGAGCAGTACTTC | CASSVEAGRAYEQYF
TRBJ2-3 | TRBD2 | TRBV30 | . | TGTGCCTGGAGTGTACGTCGAGCGGGAGGGCTGGATACGCAGTATTTT | CAWSVRRAGGLDTQYF
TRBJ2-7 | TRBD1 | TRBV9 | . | TGTGCCAGCAGCGGGAAGACAGGGGCCAAAACCTACGAGCAGTACTTC | CASSGKTGAKTYEQYF
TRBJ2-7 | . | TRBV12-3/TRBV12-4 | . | TGTGCCAGCAGGGAAGGACGAGCGGCTTCCTACGAGCAGTACTTC | CASREGRAASYEQYF
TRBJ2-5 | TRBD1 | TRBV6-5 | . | TGTGCCAGCAGTTCCCCGGGACAGGCCCACCAAGAGACCCAGTACTTC | CASSSPGQAHQETQYF
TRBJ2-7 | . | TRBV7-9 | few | TGTGCCAGCAGCTCCCCCAGGGGGGACTACGAGCAGTACTTC | CASSSPRGDYEQYF
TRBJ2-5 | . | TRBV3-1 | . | TGTGCCAGCAGCCTCACAAGGGGTTCCCGGGAGACCCAGTACTTC | CASSLTRGSRETQYF
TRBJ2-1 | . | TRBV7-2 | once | TGTGCCAGCAGCTTAAACCCGGCAGGGAGGAATGAGCAGTTCTTC | CASSLNPAGRNEQFF
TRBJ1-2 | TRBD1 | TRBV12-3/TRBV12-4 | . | TGTGCCAGTAGTTTAGCCGGACAGGGCCGCCATGGCTACACCTTC | CASSLAGQGRHGYTF
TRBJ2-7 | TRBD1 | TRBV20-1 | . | TGCAGTGCTCGGGACAGATACTACGAGCAGTACTTC | CSARDRYYEQYF
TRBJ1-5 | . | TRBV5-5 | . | TGTGCCAGCAGCATCTCGGGGGTAGGGAATCAGCCCCAGCATTTT | CASSISGVGNQPQHF
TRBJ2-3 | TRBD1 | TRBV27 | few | TGTGCCAGCAGAGGGGGCTGGGCGAACAGGGGCACAGATACGCAGTATTTT | CASRGGWANRGTDTQYF
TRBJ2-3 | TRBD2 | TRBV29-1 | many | TGCAGCGTTGGGGCGGGAGTGACAGATACGCAGTATTTT | CSVGAGVTDTQYF
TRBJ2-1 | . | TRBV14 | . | TGTGCCAGCAGTCCAGGGTTCCTGCAGGACAATGAGCAGTTCTTC | CASSPGFLQDNEQFF